This T cell receptor beta chain was sequenced for a study of shared clonotypes between healthy human individuals. As for this clone: Its antigen is not identified. This sample also contains other DNA sequences that code for the same CDR3.

Study-wide results and limits: Large sequencing depth failed to make sorted-subset sequencing complete, rarefaction showed.

Clones were sequenced by immunoSEQ multiplex PCR, and TCRdb holds only the in-frame ones, with some missing. Counted here are about 380,000 clones, roughly 96% occurring once; the ten biggest clones make up about 0.32%. V lost 1 base and J lost 2, with 8 bases in between. The germline gives CDR1 KGHSH, CDR2 LQKENI. The CDR3 sequence is 14 residues long. Healthy HIV-negative adults with no recent acute infections or vaccinations were recruited as donors. The V and J genes are TRBV18 and TRBJ2-5, with D uncertain. The sequenced sample consisted of memory CD8+ T cells sorted from blood. Subset described: CD45RO+ cells pooled with CCR7-negative TemRA cells. The TCR was taken from a man aged 30 to 39 in good health. The CDR3, as DNA: TGTGCCAGCTCACCACGGGCGGTGCAAGAGACCCAGTACTTC. Translated, it gives CASSPRAVQETQYF.